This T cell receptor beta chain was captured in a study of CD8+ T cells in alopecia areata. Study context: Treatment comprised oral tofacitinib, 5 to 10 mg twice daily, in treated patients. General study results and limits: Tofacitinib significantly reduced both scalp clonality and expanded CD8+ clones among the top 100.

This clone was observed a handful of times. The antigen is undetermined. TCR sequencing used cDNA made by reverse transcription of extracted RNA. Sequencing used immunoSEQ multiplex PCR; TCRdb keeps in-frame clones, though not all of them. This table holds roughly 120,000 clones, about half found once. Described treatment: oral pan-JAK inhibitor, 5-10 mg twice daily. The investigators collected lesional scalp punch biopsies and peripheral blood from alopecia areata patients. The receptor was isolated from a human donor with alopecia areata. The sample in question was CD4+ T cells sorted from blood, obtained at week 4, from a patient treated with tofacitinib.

In DNA, the CDR3 is TGTGCCAGCACGAGTGCGACAGGAATGAACACTGAAGCTTTCTTT. Its translation: CASTSATGMNTEAFF. The rearrangement links TRBV27 to TRBJ1-1; possibly TRBD1 for D (6 bases). CDR3 length equals 15 residues. Deletions cut 7 bases from V and 0 bases from J, with 15 bases between. Looked up from germline, CDR1 is MNHEY and CDR2 is SMNVEV (reference sequence).